This TCR beta chain was identified in a study of blood T cell repertoires in COVID-19. Study-wide context: COVID-19 samples, acute and convalescent, were from the United States, Italy and Spain. Sources were T cells, B-cell-depleted T cells, or PBMCs; the material itself was cDNA or gDNA.

The CDR3 totals 13 residues. V lost 6 bases to trimming and J lost 8 bases; unmatched junction nucleotides: 6. The germline V gene has CDR1 SNHLY and CDR2 FYNNEI. In the original workflow: Counts of nucleated cells, estimated from reference gene primer amplification, were obtained. Assay: immunoSEQ multiplex PCR; the TCRdb copy retains only in-frame clones and omits some. The V and J calls and clone size are taken from that table; D and trimming were inferred from the DNA. The profile shows 250,000 to 400,000 clones, about 87% of them singletons. The V and J genes are TRBV2 and TRBJ1-4; 7 bases align to TRBD1. Material for sequencing was peripheral blood. The clonotype comes from a woman younger than 45 with COVID-19, enrolled during active disease. The CDR3 DNA is TGTGCCAGCAGGAGACAGGGTACGGAAAAACTGTTTTTT. As protein: CASRRQGTEKLFF. The whole variable domain, filled in from reference TRBV2 and TRBJ1-4, reads EPEVTQTPSHQVTQMGQEVILRCVPISNHLYFYWYRQILGQKVEFLVSFYNNEISEKSEIFDDQFSVERPDGSNFTLKIRSTKLEDSAMYFCASRRQGTEKLFFGSGTQLSVL.